These 11 T cell receptor beta chains were all obtained from the same sample, sequenced in a study of blood T cell repertoires in COVID-19. Assay: immunoSEQ multiplex PCR; the TCRdb copy retains only in-frame clones and omits some. The table has about 94,000 clones, more than 65% seen once. Sequenced sample: peripheral blood. The receptors come from a man in his sixties or seventies with COVID-19, enrolled during active disease.

The rearrangement uses TRBV10-3 and TRBJ2-7; 7 bases map to TRBD2. J lost 5 bases, V lost 8 bases, and 15 bases had no gene match. CDR1 and CDR2 from the germline V gene are ENHRY and SYGVKD. The CDR3 loop spans 15 amino acids. CDR3: CAIRGTGGMKNEQYF. The CDR3 DNA sequence: TGTGCCATCCGGGGAACGGGAGGTATGAAGAACGAGCAGTACTTC.

The rearrangement joins TRBV20-1 to TRBJ2-1; D unresolved. The V end lost 8 bases, the J end lost 8 bases, and 13 bases lay between the germline ends. CDR1 is DFQATT and CDR2 is SNEGSKA in the germline V gene (reference sequence). This CDR3 is 11 amino acids long. The chain's CDR3 is CSPARQYEQFF. CDR3 coding DNA: TGCAGTCCCGCCAGGCAGTATGAGCAGTTCTTC.

This clone occurred once. The chain has TRBV14 and TRBJ2-5; maybe TRBD2 (5 bases). CDR3 length: 14 residues. Looked up from germline, CDR1 is SGHDN and CDR2 is FVKESK. Trimming pared 5 bases from V and 5 bases from J, leaving 15 bases between. This CDR3 reads CASSSTAGWETQYF. CDR3 in DNA: TGTGCCAGCAGCTCAACCGCGGGCTGGGAGACCCAGTACTTC.

The rearrangement joins TRBV7-9 to TRBJ1-2; no reliable D call. The CDR3 contains 11 residues. CDR1 is SEHNR and CDR2 is FQNEAQ in the germline V gene (reference sequence). V lost 3 bases and J 4 bases, leaving 3 bases between the germline ends. The CDR3 nucleotides read TGTGCCAGCAGCTTCGGCTATGGCTACACCTTC. Protein sequence: CASSFGYGYTF.

The J gene is TRBJ2-7, the V gene TRBV19; D may be TRBD2 (6 bases). The V gene lost 4 bases and the J gene lost 2 bases, with 15 bases spanning the gap. CDR1 is LNHDA, CDR2 SQIVND, per germline (reference sequence). The CDR3 loop spans 15 amino acids. CDR3 amino acids: CASSTTPWGAYEQYF. DNA for the CDR3: TGTGCCAGTAGTACTACGCCTTGGGGGGCCTACGAGCAGTACTTC. The full variable domain, in which reference TRBV19 and TRBJ2-7 provide the parts outside the CDR3, is DGGITQSPKYLFRKEGQNVTLSCEQNLNHDAMYWYRQDPGQGLRLIYYSQIVNDFQKGDIAEGYSVSREKKESFPLTVTSAQKNPTAFYLCASSTTPWGAYEQYFGPGTRLTVT.

V and J are TRBV10-3 and TRBJ1-6; no clear D gene. The CDR3 spans 12 residues. Germline assignment: CDR1 ENHRY and CDR2 SYGVKD. Trimming stripped 3 bases from V and 9 bases from J, with 6 bases between. This CDR3 reads CAISDGSSPLHF. Here the CDR3 DNA reads TGTGCCATCAGTGACGGGAGTTCACCCCTCCACTTT.

This chain connects TRBV7-9 to TRBJ1-2; 10 nucleotides match TRBD1. The CDR3 sequence is 13 residues long. V was clipped by 4 bases and J by 11 bases; unmatched bases: 7. Germline V CDR1 and CDR2: SEHNR, FQNEAQ (reference sequence). CDR3: CASSSGQGRRYTF. The CDR3 DNA follows: TGTGCCAGCAGCTCGGGACAGGGGAGACGATACACCTTC.

The chain combines TRBV18 with TRBJ2-5, with 9 bases matching TRBD2. With 1 base clipped from V and 5 bases from J, the junction kept 11 bases outside the gene matches. The CDR3 contains 17 residues. CDR1 and CDR2 (germline): KGHSH, LQKENI. The CDR3 region is CASSPLFTLAGEETQYF. CDR3 DNA sequence: TGTGCCAGCTCACCACTATTTACCTTAGCGGGAGAGGAGACCCAGTACTTC.

This clone was observed once. The gene calls are TRBV7-9 and TRBJ1-1, with D possibly matching TRBD1 (6 bases). V lost 10 bases and J 8 bases, leaving 11 bases between the germline ends. CDR3 size: 10 residues. The germline gives CDR1 SEHNR, CDR2 FQNEAQ (reference sequence). For the CDR3, the DNA is TGTGCCACCGAGGGGGAAGAAGCTTTCTTT. Protein sequence: CATEGEEAFF.

The chain joins TRBV6-6 to TRBJ2-2, with 7 bases that match TRBD1. This CDR3 spans 13 amino acids. Germline lookup yields CDR1 MNHNY and CDR2 SVGAGI (reference sequence). V shed 11 bases and J 3 bases; nucleotides not matched to a gene: 6. The CDR3 region has the DNA TGTGCCTCGGGACAGCAAGACACCGGGGAGCTGTTTTTT. Translation gives CASGQQDTGELFF.

This clone was recorded at least ten times. The chain employs TRBV7-9 and TRBJ2-2, with D unclear. Deletions cut 1 base from V and 6 bases from J, with 6 bases between. The length of the CDR3 is 13 residues. Germline-derived CDR1 and CDR2 are SEHNR and FQNEAQ (reference sequence). Written as DNA, the CDR3 is TGTGCCAGCAGCTTAGATGGGCCCGGGGAGCTGTTTTTT. Amino acids: CASSLDGPGELFF.